The table lists the clone carrying this T cell receptor (beta chain) with a few counts. Its specificity is not known. This entry comes from a study of long-term antiretroviral therapy in people with HIV. Study background: The 2015 recommendation for immediate ART came about a decade after the earliest samples. The study, taken as a whole, reports: The clones with expansion before ART were dominant in the repertoire at all time points.

Version v3.0 of the immunoSEQ assay was performed at survey level. Some clones are missing from TCRdb's copy, which holds only in-frame ones; the method was immunoSEQ multiplex PCR. The table includes 30,000 to 40,000 clones, nearly 90% detected once. Germline CDR1 reads LNHDA; CDR2 reads SQIVND (reference sequence). The ends were cut back, 7 bases at V and 5 bases at J, with 15 bases in the middle. This CDR3 region has 14 residues. This sequence originates from a man aged 18 to 30 with HIV. The sample was unsorted PBMCs, taken 1.1 years after starting antiretroviral therapy. The chain combines TRBV19 with TRBJ1-5, with D perhaps matching TRBD1 (6 bases). CDR3 nucleotide sequence: TGTGCCAGTACTAACAGGGTTTGGGATCAGCCCCAGCATTTT. Translating gives CASTNRVWDQPQHF.